This entry concerns a single T cell receptor (beta chain). The sample originates from a study of blood T cell repertoires in COVID-19. Study-level background: Nucleic acid was either cDNA or gDNA, and it came from T cells, B-cell-depleted T cells, or PBMCs.

The trim removed 0 bases at V and 9 bases at J, leaving 9 bases unmatched. The CDR3 extends over 15 amino acids. Germline values: CDR1 LGHNA, CDR2 YNFKEQ. Libraries were prepared by immunoSEQ multiplex PCR; TCRdb keeps only in-frame clonotypes and omits some of them. The sample has around 500,000 clones, 80% to 90% seen once. This receptor was obtained from a human donor in a cohort sampled during active COVID-19. This chain joins TRBV4-2 and TRBJ2-7; the match to TRBD2 covers 9 bases. The sample comprised peripheral blood. CDR3 loop: CASSQDLAGGIVQYF. The CDR3 coding sequence is TGTGCCAGCAGCCAAGATCTCGCGGGAGGGATCGTGCAGTACTTC.